Listed here is a single TCR beta chain. A second 7 to 11 cycle PCR used barcoded and J-beta primers. TCRdb fed the 5' RACE reads into MiXCR, producing one record per CDR3 protein. The data show about 830,000 distinct CDR3 sequences, roughly 50% seen once. This sample stems from a study of blood T cells in healthy people across ages. Caucasian individuals from Russia who were healthy and aged roughly 6 to 95 acted as donors. Per-sample yields of isolated PBMCs were at least 6 million. The sample comprised blood. This TCR derives from a man under 40 in good health.

The CDR3 loop is CASIGWGAGDTQYF. CDR3 DNA sequence: TGTGCCAGCATCGGATGGGGGGCCGGAGATACGCAGTATTTT. J is TRBJ2-3 and V is TRBV3-1; D may be TRBD1 or TRBD2 (6 bases each). Trimming stripped 7 bases from V and 5 bases from J, with 16 bases between. The germline V gene has CDR1 LGHDT and CDR2 YNNKEL (reference sequence). This CDR3 is built from 14 residues.